The 19 T cell receptor beta chains in this list originate from one sample, sequenced in a study of cytomegalovirus exposure and HLA in healthy donors. The PCR used 60 Vbeta and 13 Jbeta primers. Produced via immunoSEQ multiplex PCR; TCRdb's table is partial and in-frame only. Counted here are hundreds of thousands of clones, approximately 70% occurring once; the ten biggest clones make up 2% to 3%. Sequencing input: PBMCs. The receptors come from a man in his forties in good health and CMV-seropositive.

The chain carries TRBV21-1 and TRBJ2-1; TRBD2, the table's D call, lacks a check against the DNA. TRBV21-1 is assigned pseudogene status. The CDR3 is 17 residues long. The DNA of the CDR3 is TGTGCCAGCAGCAAAATCCATATAGCGGGGGGCCCGAATGAGCAGTTCTTC. It translates to CASSKIHIAGGPNEQFF.

The chain recombines TRBV11-3 with TRBJ2-7; TRBD2 matches at 7 bases. The ends lost 5 bases at V and 0 bases at J; junction bases unmatched: 7. CDR1 is SGHNT, CDR2 YENEEA, per germline. This CDR3 comprises 15 residues. CDR3 coding DNA: TGTGCCAGCAGCCCCGGGGGGAAGAGCTCCTACGAGCAGTACTTC. It specifies CASSPGGKSSYEQYF.

The chain couples TRBV7-8 to TRBJ1-3, with D unresolved. Trimming cost V 5 bases and J 2 bases, with 16 bases left between them. This CDR3 has 16 amino acids. Germline-derived CDR1 and CDR2 are SGHVS and FQNEAQ. CDR3 bases: TGTGCCAGCAGCACACTGTCCCTGGCGGCTGGAAACACCATATATTTT. It translates to CASSTLSLAAGNTIYF.

In this sample, this clone turned up a few times. This chain links TRBV6-5 with TRBJ2-5, with D hard to call. The germline V and J ends were trimmed by 5 bases and 7 bases, with 11 bases remaining between them. Germline V gene lookup returns CDR1 MNHEY and CDR2 SVGAGI. This CDR3 is built from 12 residues. Written as DNA, the CDR3 is TGTGCCAGCAGTCCTCCGACTGGGACCCAGTACTTC. It yields the protein CASSPPTGTQYF.

This clone came up a few times. The rearrangement uses TRBV27 and TRBJ2-7; TRBD2 matches at 7 bases. With V trimmed by 7 bases and J by 3 bases, 15 bases remained unmatched. The V gene's germline CDR1 is MNHEY and CDR2 SMNVEV (reference sequence). The CDR3 totals 16 residues. The CDR3 region is CASTPRPGGSLYEQYF. The CDR3 nucleotides are TGTGCCAGCACCCCTCGGCCGGGGGGAAGTCTCTACGAGCAGTACTTC.

CDR3 bases: TGTGCCAGCCAAAGTAGACAGGGAGAACAGCCCCAGCATTTT. Translation: CASQSRQGEQPQHF. The chain has TRBV19 and TRBJ1-5, with 7 bases lining up with TRBD1. The germline V gene encodes CDR1 LNHDA and CDR2 SQIVND (reference sequence). The J segment lost 7 bases and the V segment lost 9 bases, leaving 12 bases of the junction unmatched. The CDR3 spans 14 residues.

The CDR3 protein is CASSQDFSGGSTGELFF. The DNA for the CDR3 is TGCGCCAGCAGCCAAGACTTCAGCGGGGGGAGCACCGGGGAGCTGTTTTTT. This chain uses TRBV4-3 with TRBJ2-2; TRBD2 matches at 9 bases. Trimming cost V 0 bases and J 4 bases; bases outside gene matches: 6. In germline, CDR1 is LGHNA, CDR2 YSLEER. This CDR3 is 17 amino acids long.

This clone was counted a single time. CDR3 DNA sequence: TGTGCCAGCAGCGCACAGGGGTTAACCTACGAGCAGTACTTC. Protein product: CASSAQGLTYEQYF. The J gene is TRBJ2-7, the V gene TRBV28; TRBD1 matches at 7 bases. CDR3 length equals 14 residues. Trimming took 6 bases from V and 2 from J; bases not matched to a gene: 7. From germline, CDR1 is MDHEN and CDR2 SYDVKM.

This chain joins TRBV5-1 and TRBJ1-2, with D possibly matching TRBD1 (5 bases). Germline V gene data show CDR1 as SGHRS and CDR2 as YFSETQ. The V end lost 0 bases, the J end lost 6 bases, and 6 bases lay between the germline ends. The CDR3 runs 12 residues. The CDR3 sequence: CASSLAGNGYTF. The CDR3 nucleotides are TGCGCCAGCAGCTTGGCAGGGAATGGCTACACCTTC. Filled out from reference TRBV5-1 and TRBJ1-2, the complete variable domain reads KAGVTQTPRYLIKTRGQQVTLSCSPISGHRSVSWYQQTPGQGLQFLFEYFSETQRNKGNFPGRFSGRQFSNSRSEMNVSTLELGDSALYLCASSLAGNGYTFGSGTRLTVV.

This clone was counted a single time. The CDR3 region is CASSLGGLGKNQPQHF. In nucleotides, the CDR3 is TGTGCCAGCAGCTTAGGGGGGCTCGGCAAGAATCAGCCCCAGCATTTT. V and J are TRBV13 and TRBJ1-5, with a weak D call TRBD1 (5 bases). CDR3 length: 16 residues. CDR1 and CDR2 from the germline V gene are PRHDT and FYEKMQ (reference sequence). Trimming left V 0 bases short and J 4 bases short, with 13 bases between.

This chain links TRBV19 with TRBJ1-1, with 8 bases identical to TRBD1. This CDR3 region has 16 residues. With 9 bases clipped from V and 3 bases from J, the junction kept 15 bases outside the gene matches. Germline values: CDR1 LNHDA, CDR2 SQIVND (reference sequence). CDR3: CARQDRGGFSDTEAFF. Here the CDR3 DNA reads TGTGCCAGACAAGACAGGGGTGGTTTTTCGGACACTGAAGCTTTCTTT.

The chain combines TRBV6-5 with TRBJ2-1; D gene uncertain. The germline V gene has CDR1 MNHEY and CDR2 SVGAGI. The V end was cut by 5 bases, the J end by 5 bases, with 4 bases between. This CDR3 has 11 residues. As DNA, the CDR3 is TGTGCCAGCAGTATCGACAATGAGCAGTTCTTC. Translated, it gives CASSIDNEQFF.

The chain employs TRBV7-2 and TRBJ2-7; D remains unclear. V was trimmed by 4 bases and J by 5 bases, leaving 12 bases between them. The CDR3 spans 13 residues. CDR1 SGHTA and CDR2 FQGNSA come from the germline V gene. CDR3 in DNA: TGTGCCAGCAGCTATGGGCCTCGCAACGAGCAGTACTTC. This translates into CASSYGPRNEQYF. Variable domain in full (rest from reference TRBV7-2 and TRBJ2-7): GAGVSQSPSNKVTEKGKDVELRCDPISGHTALYWYRQSLGQGLEFLIYFQGNSAPDKSGLPSDRFSAERTGGSVSTLTIQRTQQEDSAVYLCASSYGPRNEQYFGPGTRLTVT.

The chain carries TRBV28 and TRBJ2-7; unclear D gene. V lost 2 bases and J lost 2, with 7 bases in between. There are 13 residues in the CDR3. Germline lookup yields CDR1 MDHEN and CDR2 SYDVKM. CDR3 in amino acids: CASSLDRAYEQYF. In DNA form, the CDR3 reads TGTGCCAGCAGTTTAGATCGAGCCTACGAGCAGTACTTC.

CDR3 in DNA: TGTGCCAGCAGCTTATCTGCCGGGGAGACCCAGTACTTC. It specifies CASSLSAGETQYF. The chain combines TRBV5-4 with TRBJ2-5; the D is unclear. This CDR3 is built from 13 residues. Deletions cut 2 bases from V and 5 bases from J, with 10 bases between. Per germline, CDR1 SGHNT and CDR2 YYREEE (reference sequence).

This clone was observed a handful of times. The chain links TRBV6-1 to TRBJ1-5; D is uncertain. This CDR3 is built from 13 residues. Trimming left V 10 bases short and J 8 bases short, with 18 bases between. CDR1 MNHNS and CDR2 SASEGT come from the germline V gene. The CDR3 reads CATRGQVQEPQHF. The CDR3 bases are TGTGCCACACGAGGGCAGGTTCAGGAGCCCCAGCATTTT.

This clone turned up a few times. This rearrangement joins TRBV10-3 to TRBJ1-3; TRBD1 matches at 10 bases. Per the germline V gene, CDR1 is ENHRY and CDR2 is SYGVKD. This CDR3 has 16 residues. The J segment lost 2 bases and the V segment lost 4 bases, leaving 5 bases of the junction unmatched. CDR3 protein: CAISGGQGETGNTIYF. CDR3 bases: TGTGCCATCAGTGGCGGACAGGGGGAGACTGGAAACACCATATATTTT.

The rearrangement uses TRBV28 and TRBJ1-1; no definite D call. V shed 3 bases and J shed 0 bases, with 8 bases lying between them. CDR3 length: 14 amino acids. Per the germline V gene, CDR1 is MDHEN and CDR2 is SYDVKM. CDR3 nucleotide sequence: TGTGCCAGCAGTTTTGGCAGAATGAACACTGAAGCTTTCTTT. Its translation is CASSFGRMNTEAFF.

The chain carries TRBV9 and TRBJ1-5, with D perhaps matching TRBD1 (6 bases). Germline V gene sequence: CDR1 SGDLS, CDR2 YYNGEE. The V end lost 0 bases, the J end lost 6 bases, and 13 bases lay between the germline ends. This CDR3 is built from 15 residues. The CDR3 sequence: CASSVGVGAGQPQHF. As DNA, the CDR3 is TGTGCCAGCAGCGTAGGTGTGGGGGCAGGTCAGCCCCAGCATTTT.